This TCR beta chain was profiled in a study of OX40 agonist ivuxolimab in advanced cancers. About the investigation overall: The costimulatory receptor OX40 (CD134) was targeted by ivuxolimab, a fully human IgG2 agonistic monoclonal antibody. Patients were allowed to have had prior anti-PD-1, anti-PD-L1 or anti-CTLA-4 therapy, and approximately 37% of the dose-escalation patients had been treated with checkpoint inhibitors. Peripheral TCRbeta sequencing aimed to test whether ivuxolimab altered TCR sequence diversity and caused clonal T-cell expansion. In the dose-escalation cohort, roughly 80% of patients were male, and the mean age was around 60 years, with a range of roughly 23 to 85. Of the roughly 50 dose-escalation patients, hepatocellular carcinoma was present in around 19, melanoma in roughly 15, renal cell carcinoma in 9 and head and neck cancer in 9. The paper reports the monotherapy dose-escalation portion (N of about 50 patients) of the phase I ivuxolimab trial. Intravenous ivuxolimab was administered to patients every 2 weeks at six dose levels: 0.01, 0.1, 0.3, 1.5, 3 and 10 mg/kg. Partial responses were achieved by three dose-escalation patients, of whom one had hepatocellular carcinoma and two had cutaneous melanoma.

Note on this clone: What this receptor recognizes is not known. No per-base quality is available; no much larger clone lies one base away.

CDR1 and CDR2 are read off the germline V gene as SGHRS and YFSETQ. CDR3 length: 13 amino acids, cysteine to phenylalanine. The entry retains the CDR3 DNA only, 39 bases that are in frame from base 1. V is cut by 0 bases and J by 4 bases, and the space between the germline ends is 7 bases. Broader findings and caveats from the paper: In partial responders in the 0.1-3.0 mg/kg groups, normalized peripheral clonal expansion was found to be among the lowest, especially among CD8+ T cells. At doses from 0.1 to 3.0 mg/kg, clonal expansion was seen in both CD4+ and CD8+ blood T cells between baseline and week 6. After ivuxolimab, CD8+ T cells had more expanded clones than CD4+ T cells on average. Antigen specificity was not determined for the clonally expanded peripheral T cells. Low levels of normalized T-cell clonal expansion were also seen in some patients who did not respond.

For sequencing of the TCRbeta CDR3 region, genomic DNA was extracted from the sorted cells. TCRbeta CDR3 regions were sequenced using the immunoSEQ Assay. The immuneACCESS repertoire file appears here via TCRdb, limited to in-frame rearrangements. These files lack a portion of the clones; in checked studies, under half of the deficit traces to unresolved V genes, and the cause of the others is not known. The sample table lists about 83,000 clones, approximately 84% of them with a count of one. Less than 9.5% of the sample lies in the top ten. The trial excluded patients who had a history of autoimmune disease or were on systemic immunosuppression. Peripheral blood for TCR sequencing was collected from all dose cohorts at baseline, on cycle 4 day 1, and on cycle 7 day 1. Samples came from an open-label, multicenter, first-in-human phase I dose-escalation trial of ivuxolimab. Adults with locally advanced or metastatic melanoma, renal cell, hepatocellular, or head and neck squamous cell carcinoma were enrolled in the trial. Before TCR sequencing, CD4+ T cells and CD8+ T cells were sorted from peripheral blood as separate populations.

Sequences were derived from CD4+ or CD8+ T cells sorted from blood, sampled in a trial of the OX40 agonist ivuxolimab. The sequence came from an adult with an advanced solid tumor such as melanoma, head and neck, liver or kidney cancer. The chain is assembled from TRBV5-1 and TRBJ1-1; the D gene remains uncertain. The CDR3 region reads CASSLEGSTEAFF. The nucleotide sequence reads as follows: TGCGCCAGCAGCTTGGAAGGAAGCACTGAAGCTTTCTTT. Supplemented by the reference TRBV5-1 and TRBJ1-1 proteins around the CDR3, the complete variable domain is KAGVTQTPRYLIKTRGQQVTLSCSPISGHRSVSWYQQTPGQGLQFLFEYFSETQRNKGNFPGRFSGRQFSNSRSEMNVSTLELGDSALYLCASSLEGSTEAFFGQGTRLTVV.